The 14 T cell receptor beta chains below were found in one sample sequenced in a study of immune characterization of retroperitoneal liposarcoma. TCRdb fed the PCR reads into MiXCR, producing one record per CDR3 protein. This sample has approximately 10,000 distinct CDR3 sequences, with 37% found just once. The specimen was tumor tissue. These receptors all come from a female donor with retroperitoneal liposarcoma.

The genes are TRBV10-3 and TRBJ2-5; 12 bases are shared with TRBD2. Near its end, the DNA agrees better with TRBJ2-7, so the J call may be wrong. Germline V gene sequence: CDR1 ENHRY, CDR2 SYGVKD. The CDR3 sequence is 13 residues long. The CDR3 reads CAVRLAGAYEQYF. The CDR3 coding sequence is TGTGCCGTTCGACTAGCGGGAGCCTACGAGCAGTACTTC.

This clonotype was detected a few times. The CDR3 loop is CASSLSMAGRFQETQYF. The CDR3 nucleotides are TGTGCCAGCAGTTTATCGATGGCAGGGCGGTTCCAAGAGACCCAGTACTTC. The chain is built from TRBV27 and TRBJ2-5; TRBD1 might be the D (5 bases). V was cut by 0 bases and J by 1 base, with 15 bases left in between. Per the germline V gene, CDR1 is MNHEY and CDR2 is SMNVEV (reference sequence). This CDR3 region has 17 residues.

By its share, this clonotype is medium-sized. The genes are TRBV7-6 and TRBJ2-1; 7 nucleotides align to TRBD2. The tail of the sequence fits TRBJ2-7 better, so the J call may be wrong. There are 14 residues in the CDR3. From germline, CDR1 is SGHVS and CDR2 FNYEAQ. The CDR3 DNA reads as TGTGCCAGCAGCTTAGAGGTGGTTCTAGCGGAACAGTACTTC. Amino acid sequence: CASSLEVVLAEQYF.

Note on this clonotype: The junction and the germline gene differ at one end; a read error may be behind it. The chain joins TRBV25-1 to TRBJ2-5; D might be TRBD2 (5 bases). CDR1 and CDR2 (germline): MGHDK, SYGVNS. This CDR3 is 12 amino acids long. This CDR3 reads CASSESGGPTDF. In DNA form, the CDR3 reads TGTGCCAGCAGTGAATCTGGAGGCCCCACGGACTTC.

The V and J genes are TRBV11-2 and TRBJ2-1, with unresolved D. Trimming cost V 4 bases and J 10 bases, with 11 bases left between them. The CDR3 is 12 amino acids. CDR1 and CDR2 (germline): SGHAT, FQNNGV. As DNA, the CDR3 is TGTGCCAGCAGCTCTGGGGTGGGGGAGCAGTTCTTC. Protein: CASSSGVGEQFF.

The rearrangement uses TRBV6-1 and TRBJ2-3; 12 bases are shared with TRBD2. Germline V gene data show CDR1 as MNHNS and CDR2 as SASEGT. Trimming took 10 bases from V and 4 from J; bases not matched to a gene: 9. The CDR3 spans 15 residues. The CDR3 DNA is TGTGCCACCCTCAGGACTAGCGGGATCTCAGATACGCAGTATTTT. Amino acids: CATLRTSGISDTQYF.

About this clonotype: With a much larger clone just one base away, this may be a read error. The rearrangement uses TRBV6-8 and TRBJ2-7; D might be TRBD2 (5 bases). The DNA end is a closer match to TRBJ2-5, so the J assignment may be wrong. The CDR3 sequence is 13 residues long. Germline lookup yields CDR1 MNHGY and CDR2 SAAAGT. CDR3 bases: TGTGCCAGCAGTGCTCTGGGCGGGGAGACCCAGTACTTC. Residues: CASSALGGETQYF.

This clonotype has more than one count but fewer than ten. This sequence joins TRBV10-3 and TRBJ2-1; 7 nucleotides line up with TRBD1. The germline V gene encodes CDR1 ENHRY and CDR2 SYGVKD. The V and J ends lost 2 bases and 3 bases, in that order; junction bases with no gene match: 4. The CDR3 covers 15 residues. The CDR3 reads CAISEMSGGYNEQFF. The DNA for the CDR3 is TGTGCCATCAGTGAGATGTCAGGGGGCTACAATGAGCAGTTCTTC.

The genes are TRBV7-3 and TRBJ2-3, with unresolved D. The germline gives CDR1 SGHTA, CDR2 FQGTGA. This CDR3 has 14 residues. The V and J ends lost 2 bases and 4 bases respectively, with 10 bases between them. As DNA, the CDR3 is TGTGCCAGCAGCTTATCTGCAAACGCAGATACGCAGTATTTT. The encoded protein is CASSLSANADTQYF. The variable domain in full, completed from reference TRBV7-3 and TRBJ2-3, reads GAGVSQTPSNKVTEKGKYVELRCDPISGHTALYWYRQSLGQGPEFLIYFQGTGAADDSGLPNDRFFAVRPEGSVSTLKIQRTERGDSAVYLCASSLSANADTQYFGPGTRLTVL.

By sample fraction, this clonotype is medium-sized. A single base separates this from a much larger clone, so it may be a read error. This sequence joins TRBV25-1 and TRBJ2-1; no clear D. Judging by the DNA end, TRBJ2-7 fits better; the J call may be wrong. From germline, CDR1 is MGHDK and CDR2 SYGVNS. This CDR3 spans 12 amino acids. This CDR3 is CASSEFYNEQYF. CDR3 nucleotide sequence: TGTGCCAGCAGTGAATTCTACAATGAGCAGTACTTC.

The CDR3 loop is CASSLTGTRYNEQFF. In DNA, the CDR3 is TGTGCCAGCAGTCTAACCGGGACTAGGTACAATGAGCAGTTCTTC. The V call is TRBV6-1, the J call TRBJ2-1; 8 bases map to TRBD2. This CDR3 region has 15 residues. V shed 5 bases, J shed 4 bases, and the junction held 7 bases outside the gene matches. Germline CDR1 and CDR2: MNHNS and SASEGT.

Comments on this clonotype: An end of the junction differs from the germline gene, which may be a read error. The chain carries TRBV12-5 and TRBJ2-6, with 11 bases fitting TRBD1. The V gene's germline CDR1 is LGHNT and CDR2 FRNRAP. The CDR3 consists of 10 residues. CDR3 loop: CASGFGTGGF. The CDR3 region has the DNA TGTGCTAGTGGTTTTGGGACAGGGGGGTTC.

This clonotype occurred a few times. The chain couples TRBV25-1 to TRBJ2-1; D perhaps matches TRBD2 (6 bases). Germline CDR1 and CDR2: MGHDK and SYGVNS. V lost 7 bases, J lost 6 bases, and 7 bases lay in between. The CDR3 is 11 residues long. CDR3 residues: CASIAANEQFF. The CDR3 bases are TGTGCCAGCATAGCGGCCAATGAGCAGTTCTTC.

The rearrangement joins TRBV12-3 or TRBV12-4 to TRBJ2-1, with 7 bases identical to TRBD2. The CDR3 has 15 amino acids. V was pared by 7 bases and J by 2 bases, with 8 bases of the junction left unmatched. The CDR3 sequence: CASTLGGGAYNEQFF. In DNA, the CDR3 is TGTGCCAGCACTCTGGGGGGGGGGGCCTACAATGAGCAGTTCTTC.